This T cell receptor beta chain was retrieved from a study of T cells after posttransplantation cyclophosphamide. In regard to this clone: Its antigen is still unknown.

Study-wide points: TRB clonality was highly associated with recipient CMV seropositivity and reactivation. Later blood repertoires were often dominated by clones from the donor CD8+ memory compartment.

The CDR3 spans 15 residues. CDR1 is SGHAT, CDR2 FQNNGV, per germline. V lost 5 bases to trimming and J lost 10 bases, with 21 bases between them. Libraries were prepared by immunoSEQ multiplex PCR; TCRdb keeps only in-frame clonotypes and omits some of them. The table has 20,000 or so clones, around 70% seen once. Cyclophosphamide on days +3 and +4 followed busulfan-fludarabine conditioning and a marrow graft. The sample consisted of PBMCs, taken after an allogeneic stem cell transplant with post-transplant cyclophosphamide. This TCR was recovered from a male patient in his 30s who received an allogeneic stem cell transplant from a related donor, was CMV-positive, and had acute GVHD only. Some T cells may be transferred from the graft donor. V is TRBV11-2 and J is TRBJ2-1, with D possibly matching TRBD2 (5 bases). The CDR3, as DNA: TGTGCCAGCAGCCAAGATTGGGAGCGCTTAGGGGAGCAGTTCTTC. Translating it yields CASSQDWERLGEQFF.